These T cell receptor beta chains were read from a single sample in a study of shared clonotypes between healthy human individuals. Sequencing was performed with immunoSEQ multiplex PCR; in TCRdb, only in-frame clones are kept and a portion is missing. The sample has just over 2,000,000 clones; about 95% are singletons. The material sequenced was naive CD8+ T cells sorted from blood. The receptor set was obtained from a man aged 18 to 29 in good health. CDR3s include the opening cysteine and the closing phenylalanine or tryptophan. A D gene is named only where the DNA matches it firmly. Clone size is stated in some rows and not others, as once, few, many or a class when expanded.

size	D	J	V	CDR3	DNA
-	-	TRBJ2-2	TRBV28	CASSLMVFGGELFF	TGTGCCAGCAGTTTAATGGTATTCGGCGGGGAGCTGTTTTTT
few	-	TRBJ1-6	TRBV4-1	CASSQAGAASPLHF	TGCGCCAGCAGCCAAGCTGGGGCGGCCTCACCCCTCCACTTT
-	-	TRBJ1-2	TRBV28	CASRRTDLNYGYTF	TGTGCCAGCAGAAGGACTGACTTAAACTATGGCTACACCTTC
-	-	TRBJ2-1	TRBV5-1	CASSFRVAEPYNEQFF	TGCGCCAGCAGCTTCCGGGTAGCGGAACCCTACAATGAGCAGTTCTTC
-	TRBD1	TRBJ1-4	TRBV28	CASSLTGDEKLFF	TGTGCCAGCAGTTTAACAGGGGATGAAAAACTGTTTTTT
-	-	TRBJ1-5	TRBV28	CASRVGQDDSNQPQHF	TGTGCCAGCAGAGTTGGGCAGGATGATAGCAATCAGCCCCAGCATTTT
-	TRBD1	TRBJ1-2	TRBV7-9	CASSPPADRDYGYTF	TGTGCCAGCAGCCCCCCTGCGGACAGGGATTATGGCTACACCTTC
once	TRBD1	TRBJ1-2	TRBV2	CARRDRDKHGYTF	TGTGCCAGGCGGGACAGAGATAAGCATGGCTACACCTTC
-	TRBD2	TRBJ2-7	TRBV13	CASRDTTSGTSYEQYF	TGTGCCAGCAGGGATACGACTAGCGGGACGTCCTACGAGCAGTACTTC
-	-	TRBJ2-3	TRBV27	CASSRGYRDIGEYF	TGTGCCAGCAGTAGGGGATACCGGGACATTGGCGAGTATTTT
-	TRBD1	TRBJ2-3	TRBV27	CASSLSGTGVGPQYF	TGTGCCAGCAGTTTATCGGGGACAGGGGTGGGTCCGCAGTATTTT
-	-	TRBJ1-5	TRBV2	CASSEGSNQPQHF	TGTGCCAGCAGTGAGGGTAGCAATCAGCCCCAGCATTTT
-	-	TRBJ2-7	TRBV27	CASSGLSLFGYEQYF	TGTGCCAGCTCCGGACTCTCCCTTTTTGGCTACGAGCAGTACTTC
-	TRBD2	TRBJ2-3	TRBV13	CASSSRWSASGITDTQYF	TGTGCCAGCAGCTCCCGTTGGTCGGCTAGCGGAATTACAGATACGCAGTATTTT
-	-	TRBJ2-7	TRBV12-5	CASGLPQGYPYEQYF	TGTGCTAGTGGTTTGCCGCAGGGGTACCCCTACGAGCAGTACTTC
-	-	TRBJ2-5	TRBV7-9	CASSLEGRETQYF	TGTGCCAGCAGCTTAGAAGGCCGGGAGACCCAGTACTTC
-	-	TRBJ1-1	TRBV7-2	CASSLLDTEAFF	TGTGCCAGCAGCTTGTTGGACACTGAAGCTTTCTTT
-	-	TRBJ2-3	TRBV10-2	CASWWDTQYF	TGCGCCAGCTGGTGGGATACACAGTATTTT
-	-	TRBJ1-2	TRBV4-1	CASSQDLPGLTYGYTF	TGCGCCAGCAGCCAAGATTTACCGGGACTCACCTATGGCTACACCTTC
-	-	TRBJ2-1	TRBV14	CASSQEMDYASDEQFF	TGTGCCAGCAGCCAAGAAATGGACTATGCAAGCGATGAGCAGTTCTTC
-	-	TRBJ2-7	TRBV5-6	CASIDVVGNEQYF	TGTGCCAGCATCGACGTCGTAGGAAACGAGCAGTACTTC
-	TRBD1	TRBJ2-3	TRBV13	CASSPPGTGDTDTQYF	TGTGCCAGCAGCCCCCCAGGGACAGGGGACACAGATACGCAGTATTTT
-	-	TRBJ2-5	TRBV9	CASSVMERGSGETQYF	TGTGCCAGCAGTGTTATGGAGAGGGGATCCGGAGAGACCCAGTACTTC
-	-	TRBJ2-7	TRBV4-3	CASSQAYVGAYEQYF	TGCGCCAGCAGCCAAGCTTACGTGGGGGCCTACGAGCAGTACTTC
-	TRBD1	TRBJ1-2	TRBV10-2	CASLSPGTGKGYTF	TGCGCCAGCCTTAGTCCCGGGACAGGGAAAGGCTACACCTTC
-	TRBD1	TRBJ1-4	TRBV2	CASLPTTDRGKLFF	TGTGCCAGCCTTCCCACTACCGACAGGGGAAAGCTGTTTTTT
-	TRBD2	TRBJ2-7	TRBV9	CASSPAGGIEQYF	TGTGCCAGCAGCCCGGCGGGGGGGATCGAGCAGTACTTC
-	-	TRBJ2-7	TRBV2	CASSGREQYF	TGTGCCAGCAGTGGTCGCGAGCAGTACTTC
once	TRBD1	TRBJ1-1	TRBV27	CASSLGPGTGLNTEAFF	TGTGCCAGCAGTTTGGGGCCCGGGACAGGATTGAACACTGAAGCTTTCTTT
-	-	TRBJ2-7	TRBV7-2	CASSFSSSYEQYF	TGTGCCAGCAGCTTTTCGAGCTCCTACGAGCAGTACTTC
-	TRBD1	TRBJ2-7	TRBV11-2	CASSSQGFSYEQYF	TGTGCCAGCAGCTCACAGGGGTTCTCCTACGAGCAGTACTTC
once	TRBD1	TRBJ1-1	TRBV27	CASGRGQGAGNTEAFF	TGTGCCAGCGGACGAGGACAGGGGGCAGGCAACACTGAAGCTTTCTTT
-	-	TRBJ1-5	TRBV6-6	CASSYSNAPQPQHF	TGTGCCAGCAGTTACTCGAATGCCCCTCAGCCCCAGCATTTT
-	-	TRBJ2-3	TRBV2	CARGGWTSTDTQYF	TGTGCCAGGGGGGGATGGACCAGCACAGATACGCAGTATTTT
once	TRBD2	TRBJ2-3	TRBV7-2	CASSFGLAGGVKDTQYF	TGTGCCAGCAGCTTTGGACTAGCGGGAGGCGTAAAAGATACGCAGTATTTT
-	-	TRBJ2-1	TRBV11-2	CASSRPSYNEQFF	TGTGCCAGCAGCCGCCCATCCTACAATGAGCAGTTCTTC
-	-	TRBJ2-1	TRBV11-2	CASSPPGRGYNEQFF	TGTGCCAGCAGCCCCCCTGGCAGGGGCTACAATGAGCAGTTCTTC
once	-	TRBJ1-2	TRBV6-1	CASEDGGNYGYTF	TGTGCCAGCGAGGACGGCGGGAACTATGGCTACACCTTC